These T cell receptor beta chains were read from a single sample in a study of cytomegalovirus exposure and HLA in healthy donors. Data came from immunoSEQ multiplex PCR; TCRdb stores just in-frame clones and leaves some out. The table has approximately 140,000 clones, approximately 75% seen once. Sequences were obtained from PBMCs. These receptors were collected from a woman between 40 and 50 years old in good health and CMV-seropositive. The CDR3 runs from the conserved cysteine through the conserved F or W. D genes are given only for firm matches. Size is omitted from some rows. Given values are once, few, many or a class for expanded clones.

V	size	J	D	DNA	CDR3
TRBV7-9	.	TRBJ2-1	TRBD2	TGTGCCAGCATCACTAGCGGGAGACCCTACAATGAGCAGTTCTTC	CASITSGRPYNEQFF
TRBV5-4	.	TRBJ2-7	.	TGTGCCAGCAGCTTGGACAGCCATTCCTACGAGCAGTACTTC	CASSLDSHSYEQYF
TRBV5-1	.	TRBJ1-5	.	TGCGCCAGCAGCCCTGGGGCTGGCAATCAGCCCCAGCATTTT	CASSPGAGNQPQHF
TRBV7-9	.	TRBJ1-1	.	TGTGCCAGCAGCTTAGGGGGGGAGGTCGGGAACACTGAAGCTTTCTTT	CASSLGGEVGNTEAFF
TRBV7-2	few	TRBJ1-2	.	TGTGCCAGCAGCCCCTATCTCGAGGCCGAAGGCTACACCTTC	CASSPYLEAEGYTF
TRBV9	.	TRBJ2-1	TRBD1	TGTGCCAGCAGCGTAGAGGGGACAGGGGACAATGAGCAGTTCTTC	CASSVEGTGDNEQFF
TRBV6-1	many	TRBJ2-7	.	TGTGCCAGCAGTGAAGGGGGAGGACTTTTTTCCAGCTCCTACGAGCAGTACTTC	CASSEGGGLFSSSYEQYF
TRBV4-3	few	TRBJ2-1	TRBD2	TGCGCCAGCAGCCAAGAGGGACTAGCGAATGAGCAGTTCTTC	CASSQEGLANEQFF
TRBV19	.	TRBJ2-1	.	TGTGCCAGTAGTATATCGGCGGGCAGCTCCTACAATGAGCAGTTCTTC	CASSISAGSSYNEQFF
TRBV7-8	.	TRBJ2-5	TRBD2	TGTGCCAGTAGGCGGGGGGGGGCGATCGAGGAGACCCAGTACTTC	CASRRGGAIEETQYF
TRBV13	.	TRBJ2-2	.	TGTGCCAGCTCCCCCGGGGATGAGGAGCTGTTTTTT	CASSPGDEELFF
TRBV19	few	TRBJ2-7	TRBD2	TGTGCCAGTAGCTACGCCGGGACTAGCCTCTACGAGCAGTACTTC	CASSYAGTSLYEQYF
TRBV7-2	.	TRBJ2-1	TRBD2	TGTGCCAGCAGGCCTCCGGGACTAGCGGGAGGAGATGAGCAGTTCTTC	CASRPPGLAGGDEQFF
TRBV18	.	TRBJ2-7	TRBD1	TGTGCCAGCTCACGGGGACAGAGACTCTACGAGCAGTACTTC	CASSRGQRLYEQYF
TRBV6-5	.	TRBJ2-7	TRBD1	TGTGCCAGCAGGCCCGGGACAGGGGGGAAGTACGAGCAGTACTTC	CASRPGTGGKYEQYF
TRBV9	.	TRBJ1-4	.	TGTGCCAGCAACAGTCACGGGGGAGAAAAACTGTTTTTT	CASNSHGGEKLFF
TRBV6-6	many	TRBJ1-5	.	TGTGCCACGGATGGGGGGACGGGCAATCAGCCCCAGCATTTT	CATDGGTGNQPQHF
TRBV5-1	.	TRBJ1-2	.	TGCGCCAGCAGACTTGATCAGGGGATTTATGGCTACACCTTC	CASRLDQGIYGYTF
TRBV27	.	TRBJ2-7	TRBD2	TGTGCCAGCAGGCCGGGACTAGCGGCCTACGAGCAGTACTTC	CASRPGLAAYEQYF
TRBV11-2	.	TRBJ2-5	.	TGTGCCAGCAGCTTCCCCGGCGGAGCCGAGACCCAGTACTTC	CASSFPGGAETQYF
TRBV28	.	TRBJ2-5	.	TGTGCCAGCAGAATGGGGGGGGCGGGGGAGACCCAGTACTTC	CASRMGGAGETQYF
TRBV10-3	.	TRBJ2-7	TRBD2	TGTGCCATCAGTGTTGGAGCGGGGACCCCCTACGAGCAGTACTTC	CAISVGAGTPYEQYF
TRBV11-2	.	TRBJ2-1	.	TGTGCCAGCAGCACCCCAGGGCCTGTGAATGAGCAGTTCTTC	CASSTPGPVNEQFF
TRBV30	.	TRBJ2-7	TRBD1	TGTGCCTGGAGTGGAACGGGACAGGGGGAACTAGCTAGCTACGAGCAGTACTTC	CAWSGTGQGELASYEQYF
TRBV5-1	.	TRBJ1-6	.	TGCGCCAGCAGCCTAGAGAATTCACCCCTCCACTTT	CASSLENSPLHF
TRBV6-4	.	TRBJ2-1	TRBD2	TGTGCCAGCAGTGACGCCGGGCGGGGGGGCACTGAGCAGTTCTTC	CASSDAGRGGTEQFF
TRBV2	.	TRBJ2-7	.	TGTGCCAGCAGTCCAGGTTCGGGGAGGCAGTACTTC	CASSPGSGRQYF
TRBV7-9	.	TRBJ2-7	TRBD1	TGTGCCAGCAGCTTAGGGTCAGGGGGAACTACCTACGAGCAGTACTTC	CASSLGSGGTTYEQYF
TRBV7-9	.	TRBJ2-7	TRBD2	TGTGCCAGCAGCCGAAGGACTAGCGGCCAATACGAGCAGTACTTC	CASSRRTSGQYEQYF
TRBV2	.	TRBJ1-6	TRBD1	TGTGCCAGCAGTGCGATGAGGGGACAGGGGGATTCACCCCTCCACTTT	CASSAMRGQGDSPLHF
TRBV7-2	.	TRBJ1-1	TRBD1	TGTGCCAGCAGCTTATCCAGGGGGCGGGTCACTGAAGCTTTCTTT	CASSLSRGRVTEAFF
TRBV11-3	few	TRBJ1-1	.	TGTGCCAGCAGCCTCAGGGACACTGAAGCTTTCTTT	CASSLRDTEAFF
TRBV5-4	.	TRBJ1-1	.	TGTGCCAGCAGCGTCATGACGGGGAGGGACACTGAAGCTTTCTTT	CASSVMTGRDTEAFF
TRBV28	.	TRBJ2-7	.	TGTGCCAGCAGTTTAGGCCGCTACGAGCAGTACTTC	CASSLGRYEQYF
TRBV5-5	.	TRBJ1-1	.	TGTGCCAGCAGCTTCGGACTGTTTTCTGGGGACACTGAAGCTTTCTTT	CASSFGLFSGDTEAFF
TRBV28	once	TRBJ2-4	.	TGTGCCAGCAGTTTAGGCAACCGGGAGAAAAACATTCAGTACTTC	CASSLGNREKNIQYF
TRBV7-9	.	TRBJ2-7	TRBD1	TGTGCCAGCAGCCGACAGGGCAGCTCCTACGAGCAGTACTTC	CASSRQGSSYEQYF